The text below deals with one TCR beta chain. Its antigen is still unknown. The data were taken from a study of OX40 agonist ivuxolimab in advanced cancers. Study-level results: At 0.1 to 3.0 mg/kg and by week 6, CD4+ and CD8+ T cells in the blood had expanded clonally. Partly responding patients at 0.1-3.0 mg/kg showed some of the smallest clonal expansion.

This CDR3 spans 14 amino acids. After removal of 5 bases from V and 4 bases from J, the junction contained 5 bases not matched to a gene. Germline CDR1 and CDR2: SGHDT and YYEEEE. Sequencing was performed with immunoSEQ multiplex PCR; in TCRdb, only in-frame clones are kept and a portion is missing. Of 9,000 to 13,000 clones in the sample, roughly 85% were seen once. Here the sequenced sample was CD4+ or CD8+ T cells sorted from blood, taken in a trial of the OX40 agonist ivuxolimab. The origin of this receptor is an adult with an advanced solid tumor such as melanoma, head and neck, liver or kidney cancer. This sequence joins TRBV5-6 and TRBJ1-3; 8 bases match TRBD1. The chain's CDR3 is CASSQGQAGNTIYF. CDR3 DNA: TGTGCCAGCAGTCAGGGACAGGCCGGAAACACCATATATTTT. The whole variable domain, filled in from reference TRBV5-6 and TRBJ1-3, reads DAGVTQSPTHLIKTRGQQVTLRCSPKSGHDTVSWYQQALGQGPQFIFQYYEEEERQRGNFPDRFSGHQFPNYSSELNVNALLLGDSALYLCASSQGQAGNTIYFGEGSWLTVV.